Listed below are T cell receptor beta chains from one sample, sequenced in a study of blood T cell repertoires in COVID-19. The assay was immunoSEQ multiplex PCR, and TCRdb's table has in-frame clones only and misses some. The sample lists some 220,000 clones, 80% to 95% occurring once. The sequenced sample was peripheral blood. Receptors were obtained from a man in his thirties or forties with COVID-19, enrolled during active disease. The CDR3 runs from the conserved cysteine through the conserved F or W. The order of the fields is clone size, J gene, D gene, V gene, CDR3 DNA, CDR3 protein. D genes are given only for firm matches. Rows may omit the clone size; those that give it use once, few, many or a size class.

abundance: .; j_gene: TRBJ1-2; d_gene: .; v_gene: TRBV7-2; CDR3nt: TGTGCCAGCAGCTTACGGGACACCTATGGCTACACCTTC; CDR3aa: CASSLRDTYGYTF
abundance: .; j_gene: TRBJ1-1; d_gene: .; v_gene: TRBV10-2; CDR3nt: TGCGCCACCGAGGGAACAGGGACGAATGAAGCTTTCTTT; CDR3aa: CATEGTGTNEAFF
abundance: .; j_gene: TRBJ2-7; d_gene: TRBD2; v_gene: TRBV5-1; CDR3nt: TGCGCCAGCAGCTTGTTGACTAGCGGGGGATACGAGCAGTACTTC; CDR3aa: CASSLLTSGGYEQYF
abundance: .; j_gene: TRBJ1-5; d_gene: .; v_gene: TRBV6-6; CDR3nt: TGTGCCAGCATTCCAGGGGTTTCGAGCAATCAGCCCCAGCATTTT; CDR3aa: CASIPGVSSNQPQHF
abundance: .; j_gene: TRBJ2-5; d_gene: TRBD1; v_gene: TRBV7-6; CDR3nt: TGTGCCAGCAGCCCAGGGGGACAGGGAGGGGAGACCCAGTACTTC; CDR3aa: CASSPGGQGGETQYF
abundance: .; j_gene: TRBJ1-5; d_gene: TRBD1; v_gene: TRBV19; CDR3nt: TGTGCCAGTAGTGAGTACCCCCCGGGACAGGGGGATCAGCCCCAGCATTTT; CDR3aa: CASSEYPPGQGDQPQHF
abundance: .; j_gene: TRBJ1-4; d_gene: .; v_gene: TRBV6-6; CDR3nt: TGTGCCAGCAACCAATACCCCGGGACATCGGATGAAAAACTGTTTTTT; CDR3aa: CASNQYPGTSDEKLFF
abundance: .; j_gene: TRBJ1-1; d_gene: .; v_gene: TRBV28; CDR3nt: TGTGCCAGCAGTTCTCCACAGGGTTTCACTGAAGCTTTCTTT; CDR3aa: CASSSPQGFTEAFF
abundance: once; j_gene: TRBJ2-2; d_gene: TRBD2; v_gene: TRBV4-1; CDR3nt: TGCGCCAGCAGCCAAATACTAGCGGGTATTGTTGGGGAGCTGTTTTTT; CDR3aa: CASSQILAGIVGELFF
abundance: .; j_gene: TRBJ1-4; d_gene: TRBD1; v_gene: TRBV5-1; CDR3nt: TGCGCCAGCAGCTTGGACAGGGGAGGTGAAAAACTGTTTTTT; CDR3aa: CASSLDRGGEKLFF
abundance: .; j_gene: TRBJ1-6; d_gene: .; v_gene: TRBV14; CDR3nt: TGTGCCAGCAGCCAAGACAGGATTTATAATTCACCCCTCCACTTT; CDR3aa: CASSQDRIYNSPLHF
abundance: once; j_gene: TRBJ2-1; d_gene: .; v_gene: TRBV10-3; CDR3nt: TGTGCCATCAGTGAGTCCCTATCGAGTGAGCAGTTCTTC; CDR3aa: CAISESLSSEQFF
abundance: .; j_gene: TRBJ1-1; d_gene: TRBD1; v_gene: TRBV11-3; CDR3nt: TGTGCCAGCAGCTTAGGACAGGGAGGTGAAGCTTTCTTT; CDR3aa: CASSLGQGGEAFF
abundance: .; j_gene: TRBJ2-2; d_gene: TRBD2; v_gene: TRBV3-1/TRBV3-2; CDR3nt: TGTGCCAGCAGTCTAGCGGGGGGCACCGGGGAGCTGTTTTTT; CDR3aa: CASSLAGGTGELFF
abundance: .; j_gene: TRBJ1-4; d_gene: .; v_gene: TRBV5-1; CDR3nt: TGCGCCAGCAGCTCGGACGGGAGGACTAATGAAAAACTGTTTTTT; CDR3aa: CASSSDGRTNEKLFF
abundance: .; j_gene: TRBJ1-6; d_gene: TRBD1; v_gene: TRBV14; CDR3nt: TGTGCCAGCAGCCAGCCCGGACAGGGGATCGGTTCACCCCTCCACTTT; CDR3aa: CASSQPGQGIGSPLHF
abundance: .; j_gene: TRBJ2-5; d_gene: TRBD2; v_gene: TRBV13; CDR3nt: TGTGCCAGCACCATTAGCGGGGAAGAGACCCAGTACTTC; CDR3aa: CASTISGEETQYF
abundance: .; j_gene: TRBJ1-5; d_gene: .; v_gene: TRBV7-2; CDR3nt: TGTGCCAGCAGCTTAGGTTCAGCGCTACCCAATCAGCCCCAGCATTTT; CDR3aa: CASSLGSALPNQPQHF
abundance: .; j_gene: TRBJ2-2; d_gene: TRBD1; v_gene: TRBV6-5; CDR3nt: TGTGCCAGCAGACCGGGACAGGGTGACACCGGGGAGCTGTTTTTT; CDR3aa: CASRPGQGDTGELFF
abundance: few; j_gene: TRBJ1-4; d_gene: TRBD1; v_gene: TRBV5-1; CDR3nt: TGCGCCAGCAGCACACAGGGGGAAACTAATGAAAAACTGTTTTTT; CDR3aa: CASSTQGETNEKLFF
abundance: .; j_gene: TRBJ1-2; d_gene: .; v_gene: TRBV2; CDR3nt: TGTGCCAGCAGTGGGGGGCTTGGCTATGGCTACACCTTC; CDR3aa: CASSGGLGYGYTF
abundance: .; j_gene: TRBJ1-5; d_gene: TRBD1; v_gene: TRBV6-2/TRBV6-3; CDR3nt: TGTGCCAGCAGTTACTCGGCACAGGGGGCAGGTCAGCCCCAGCATTTT; CDR3aa: CASSYSAQGAGQPQHF
abundance: .; j_gene: TRBJ1-4; d_gene: .; v_gene: TRBV24-1; CDR3nt: TGTGCCACCAGTGGGGAAGGGGCTGAAAAACTGTTTTTT; CDR3aa: CATSGEGAEKLFF
abundance: .; j_gene: TRBJ1-1; d_gene: .; v_gene: TRBV4-1; CDR3nt: TGCGCCAGCAGCCAAGATCAAAGCCGTCGCACTGAAGCTTTCTTT; CDR3aa: CASSQDQSRRTEAFF
abundance: .; j_gene: TRBJ2-5; d_gene: TRBD2; v_gene: TRBV5-1; CDR3nt: TGCGCCAGCAGCAGCGGGGGGGAGACCCAGTACTTC; CDR3aa: CASSSGGETQYF
abundance: .; j_gene: TRBJ1-2; d_gene: .; v_gene: TRBV18; CDR3nt: TGTGCCAGCTCACCAGACCAGGGAAACTATGGCTACACCTTC; CDR3aa: CASSPDQGNYGYTF
abundance: .; j_gene: TRBJ1-6; d_gene: TRBD1; v_gene: TRBV3-1/TRBV3-2; CDR3nt: TGTGCCAGCAGCCGCCGGGACAGCGATTCACCCCTCCACTTT; CDR3aa: CASSRRDSDSPLHF
abundance: once; j_gene: TRBJ1-5; d_gene: TRBD1; v_gene: TRBV10-1; CDR3nt: TGCGCCAGTAAAAGGACAGGGTATCATCAGCCCCAGCATTTT; CDR3aa: CASKRTGYHQPQHF
abundance: .; j_gene: TRBJ1-1; d_gene: .; v_gene: TRBV6-5; CDR3nt: TGTGCCAGCAGTTCCGGGGGTAACATGAACACTGAAGCTTTCTTT; CDR3aa: CASSSGGNMNTEAFF
abundance: .; j_gene: TRBJ2-3; d_gene: TRBD2; v_gene: TRBV4-1; CDR3nt: TGCGCCCGCAGCCAAGACGGGGGGGGCTCGGGCACAGATACGCAGTATTTT; CDR3aa: CARSQDGGGSGTDTQYF
abundance: once; j_gene: TRBJ2-7; d_gene: .; v_gene: TRBV2; CDR3nt: TGTGCCGGCGGGGCTTCGGATTACGAGCAGTACTTC; CDR3aa: CAGGASDYEQYF